This T cell receptor beta chain was captured by sequencing in a study of identical twins. Comments on this clonotype: The antigen is not known.

cDNA molecules carried unique molecular identifiers, and template switching added a universal primer site. One entry per CDR3 protein, called by TCRdb with MiXCR from the 5' RACE reads. The data contain approximately 300,000 distinct CDR3 sequences, roughly 10% of them singletons. CDR1 is LNHNV, CDR2 YYDKDF, per germline (reference sequence). Trimming took 0 bases from V and 5 from J, leaving 10 bases between them. The CDR3 spans 14 residues. Study-level findings and limits: Twin pairs' shared out-of-frame alpha sequences were enriched in low generation probability. High-abundance cord blood beta clonotypes had fewer insertions; memory repertoires showed none.

The same data also contributed to another study, on yellow fever vaccine responses in identical twins. From that study: On the reported evidence, twins' vaccine T cell responses seemed partly convergent and partly personalized.

Sequenced sample: CD8+ T cells sorted from blood. The chain combines TRBV15 with TRBJ2-5, with no clear D. The clonotype comes from a woman aged 18-30 years in good health. The CDR3 sequence is CATSRDPRPETQYF. The CDR3 DNA is TGTGCCACCAGCAGAGACCCGAGACCGGAGACCCAGTACTTC. Together with reference TRBV15 and TRBJ2-5, the CDR3 gives the full variable domain: DAMVIQNPRYQVTQFGKPVTLSCSQTLNHNVMYWYQQKSSQAPKLLFHYYDKDFNNEADTPDNFQSRRPNTSFCFLDIRSPGLGDTAMYLCATSRDPRPETQYFGPGTRLLVL.